This TCR beta chain was recovered during a study of blood T cell repertoires in COVID-19. As for the study in general: Collection of acute and convalescent COVID-19 samples took place in the United States, Italy and Spain. In each case, the material was cDNA or gDNA derived from T cells, B-cell-depleted T cells, or PBMCs.

Authors' methods: The assay estimated nucleated cells by amplifying reference gene primers. Data came from immunoSEQ multiplex PCR; TCRdb stores just in-frame clones and leaves some out. D and trimming were read from the DNA, whereas the V and J calls and clone size are those reported in that table. Seen here are about 360,000 clones, 85% to 90% observed once, and the top ten hold about 3%. Germline CDR1 is LGHDT and CDR2 is YNNKEL (reference sequence). This CDR3 region has 14 residues. With 4 bases clipped from V and 5 bases from J, the junction kept 7 bases outside the gene matches. The chain links TRBV3-1 (or the pseudogene TRBV3-2) to TRBJ2-5, with 7 bases that match TRBD2. This clonotype originated in a human donor in a cohort sampled during active COVID-19. Material: peripheral blood. The CDR3 DNA is TGTGCCAGCAGCCGCCCGGACGGGGGGGAGACCCAGTACTTC. It is translated as CASSRPDGGETQYF.